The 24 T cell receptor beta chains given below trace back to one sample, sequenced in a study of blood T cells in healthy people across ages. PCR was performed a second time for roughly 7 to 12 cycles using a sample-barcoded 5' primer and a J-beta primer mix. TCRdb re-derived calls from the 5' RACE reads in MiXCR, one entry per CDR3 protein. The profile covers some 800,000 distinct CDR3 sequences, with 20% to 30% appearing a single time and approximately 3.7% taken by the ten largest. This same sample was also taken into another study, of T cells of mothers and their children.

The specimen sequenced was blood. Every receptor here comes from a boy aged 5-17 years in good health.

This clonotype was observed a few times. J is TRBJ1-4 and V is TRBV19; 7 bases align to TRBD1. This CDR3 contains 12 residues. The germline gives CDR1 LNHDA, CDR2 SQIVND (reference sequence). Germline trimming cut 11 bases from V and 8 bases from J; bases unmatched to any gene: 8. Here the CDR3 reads CASGDRGEKLFF. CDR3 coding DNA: TGTGCCTCGGGGGACAGAGGGGAAAAACTGTTTTTT.

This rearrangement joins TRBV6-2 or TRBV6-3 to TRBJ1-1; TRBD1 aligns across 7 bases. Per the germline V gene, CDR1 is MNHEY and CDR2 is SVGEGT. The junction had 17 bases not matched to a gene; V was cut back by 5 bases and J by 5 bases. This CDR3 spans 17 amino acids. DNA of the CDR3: TGTGCCAGCAGTCAACTCGGGACAGACAGGAGGGGGACTGAAGCTTTCTTT. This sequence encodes CASSQLGTDRRGTEAFF.

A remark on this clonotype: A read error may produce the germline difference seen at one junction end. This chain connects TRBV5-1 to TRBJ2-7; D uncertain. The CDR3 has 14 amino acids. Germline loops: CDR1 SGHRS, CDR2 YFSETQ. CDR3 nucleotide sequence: TGCGCCAGCAGCTTTCTGGAGAGCTCCTACGTGCAGTACTTC. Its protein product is CASSFLESSYVQYF.

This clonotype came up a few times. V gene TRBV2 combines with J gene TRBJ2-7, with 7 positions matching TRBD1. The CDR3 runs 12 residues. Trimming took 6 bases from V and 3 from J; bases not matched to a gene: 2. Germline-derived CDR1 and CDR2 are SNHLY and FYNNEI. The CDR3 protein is CASRTGIYEQYF. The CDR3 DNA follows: TGTGCCAGCAGGACAGGGATCTACGAGCAGTACTTC.

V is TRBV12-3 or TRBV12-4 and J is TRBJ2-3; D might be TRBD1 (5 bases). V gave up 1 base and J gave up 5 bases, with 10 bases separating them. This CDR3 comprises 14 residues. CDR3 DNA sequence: TGTGCCAGCAGTTTAGATGGGGCGAGAGATACGCAGTATTTT. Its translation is CASSLDGARDTQYF.

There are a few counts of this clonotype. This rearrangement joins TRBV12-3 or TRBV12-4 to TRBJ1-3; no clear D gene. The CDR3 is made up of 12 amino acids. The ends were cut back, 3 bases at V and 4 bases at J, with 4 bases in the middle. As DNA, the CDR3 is TGTGCCAGCAGTTTTACGGGAAACACCATATATTTT. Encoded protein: CASSFTGNTIYF.

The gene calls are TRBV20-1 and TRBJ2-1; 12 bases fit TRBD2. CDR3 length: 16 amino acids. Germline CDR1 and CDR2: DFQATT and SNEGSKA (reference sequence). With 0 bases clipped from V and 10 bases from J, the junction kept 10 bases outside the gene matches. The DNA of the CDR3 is TGCAGTGCTAGAGATTCGGCTCTAGCGGGGGGGGTGGAGCAGTTCTTC. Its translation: CSARDSALAGGVEQFF.

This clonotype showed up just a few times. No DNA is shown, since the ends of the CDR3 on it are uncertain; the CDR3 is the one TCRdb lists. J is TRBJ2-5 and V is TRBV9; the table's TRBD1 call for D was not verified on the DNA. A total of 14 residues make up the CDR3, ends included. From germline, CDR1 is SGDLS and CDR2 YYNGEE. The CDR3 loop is CACSAGDREETQYF.

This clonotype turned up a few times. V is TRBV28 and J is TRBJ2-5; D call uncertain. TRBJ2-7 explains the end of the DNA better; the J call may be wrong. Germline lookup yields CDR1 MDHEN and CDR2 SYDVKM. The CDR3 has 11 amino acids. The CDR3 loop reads CASGPPYEQYF. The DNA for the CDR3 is TGTGCCAGCGGGCCCCCCTACGAGCAGTACTTC.

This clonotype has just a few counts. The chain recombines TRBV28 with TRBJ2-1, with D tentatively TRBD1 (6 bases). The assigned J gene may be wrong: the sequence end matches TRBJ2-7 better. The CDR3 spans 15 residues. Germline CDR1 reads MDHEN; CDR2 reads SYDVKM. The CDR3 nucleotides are TGTGCCAGCAGGACAGGACTCCCCGTCGGGTACGAGCAGTACTTC. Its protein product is CASRTGLPVGYEQYF.

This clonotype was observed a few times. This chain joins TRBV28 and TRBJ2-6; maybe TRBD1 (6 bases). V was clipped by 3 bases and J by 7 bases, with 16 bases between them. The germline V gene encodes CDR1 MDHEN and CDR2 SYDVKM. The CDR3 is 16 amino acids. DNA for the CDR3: TGTGCCAGCAGTTTCCAGGGGCCTCATCTCGCCAACGTCCTGACTTTC. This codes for CASSFQGPHLANVLTF.

The CDR3 DNA reads TGTGCCAGCAGTTGGGGACAGGGGGAAGGGACTAATGAAAAACTGTTTTTT. It codes for CASSWGQGEGTNEKLFF. The chain has TRBV28 and TRBJ1-4; 11 nucleotides align to TRBD1. CDR1 is MDHEN, CDR2 SYDVKM, per germline. J lost 2 bases, V lost 4 bases, and 6 bases had no gene match. This CDR3 has 17 residues.

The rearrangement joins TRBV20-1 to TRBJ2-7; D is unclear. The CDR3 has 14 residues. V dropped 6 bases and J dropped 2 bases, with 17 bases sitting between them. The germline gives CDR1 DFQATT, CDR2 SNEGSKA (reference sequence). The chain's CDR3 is CSALRATPPYEQYF. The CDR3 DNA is TGCAGTGCCCTACGAGCTACTCCTCCCTACGAGCAGTACTTC.

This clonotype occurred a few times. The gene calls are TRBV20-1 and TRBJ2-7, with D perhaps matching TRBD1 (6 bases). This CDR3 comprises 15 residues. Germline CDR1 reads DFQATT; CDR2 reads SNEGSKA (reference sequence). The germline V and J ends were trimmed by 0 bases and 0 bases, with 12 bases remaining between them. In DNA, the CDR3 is TGCAGTGCTAGAGACGTGCAGGGGTACTCCTACGAGCAGTACTTC. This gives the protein CSARDVQGYSYEQYF.

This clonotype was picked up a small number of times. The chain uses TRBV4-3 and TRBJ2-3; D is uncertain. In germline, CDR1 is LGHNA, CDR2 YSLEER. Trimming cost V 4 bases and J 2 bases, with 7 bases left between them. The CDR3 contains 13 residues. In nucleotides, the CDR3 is TGCGCCAGCAGCCCTGTTCTCACAGATACGCAGTATTTT. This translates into CASSPVLTDTQYF.

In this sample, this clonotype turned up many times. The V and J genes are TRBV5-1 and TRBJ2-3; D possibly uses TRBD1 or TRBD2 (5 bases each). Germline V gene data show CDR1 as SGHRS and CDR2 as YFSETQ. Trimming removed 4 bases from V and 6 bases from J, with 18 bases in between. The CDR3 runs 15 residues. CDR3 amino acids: CASSPRLGTTDTQYF. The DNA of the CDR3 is TGCGCCAGCAGCCCACGCCTCGGGACCACGGATACGCAGTATTTT.

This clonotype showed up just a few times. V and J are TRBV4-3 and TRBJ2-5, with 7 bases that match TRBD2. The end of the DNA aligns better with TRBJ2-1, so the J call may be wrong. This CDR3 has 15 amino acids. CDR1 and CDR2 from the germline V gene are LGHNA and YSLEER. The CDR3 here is CASSQWAGAGNEQFF. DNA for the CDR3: TGCGCCAGCAGCCAGTGGGCGGGAGCGGGCAATGAGCAGTTCTTC.

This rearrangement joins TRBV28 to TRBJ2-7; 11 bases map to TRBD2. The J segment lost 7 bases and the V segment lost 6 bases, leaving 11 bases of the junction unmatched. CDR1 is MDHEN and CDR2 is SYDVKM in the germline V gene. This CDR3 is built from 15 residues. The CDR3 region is CASRALAGVSEEQYF. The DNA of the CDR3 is TGTGCCAGCAGAGCACTAGCGGGAGTTTCAGAGGAGCAGTACTTC.

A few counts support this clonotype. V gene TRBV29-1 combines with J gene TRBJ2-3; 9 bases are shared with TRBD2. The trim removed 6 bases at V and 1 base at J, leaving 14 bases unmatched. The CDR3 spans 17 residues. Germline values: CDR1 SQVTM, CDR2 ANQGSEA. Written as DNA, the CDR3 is TGCAGCGTCCGCATCCCTAGCGGGGAAAGTGGCACAGATACGCAGTATTTT. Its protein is CSVRIPSGESGTDTQYF.

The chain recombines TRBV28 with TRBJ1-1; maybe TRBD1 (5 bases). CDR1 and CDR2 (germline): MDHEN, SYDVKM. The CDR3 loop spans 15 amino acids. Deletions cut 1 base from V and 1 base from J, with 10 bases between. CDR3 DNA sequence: TGTGCCAGCAGTTTATTTCCGGACAAGAACACTGAAGCTTTCTTT. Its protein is CASSLFPDKNTEAFF.

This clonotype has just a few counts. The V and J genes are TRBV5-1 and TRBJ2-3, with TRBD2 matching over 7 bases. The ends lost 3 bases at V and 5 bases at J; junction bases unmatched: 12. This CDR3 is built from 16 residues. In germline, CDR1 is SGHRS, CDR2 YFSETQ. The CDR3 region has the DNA TGCGCCAGCAGCTACTCGATGCGGGAGAACGTAGATACGCAGTATTTT. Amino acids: CASSYSMRENVDTQYF.

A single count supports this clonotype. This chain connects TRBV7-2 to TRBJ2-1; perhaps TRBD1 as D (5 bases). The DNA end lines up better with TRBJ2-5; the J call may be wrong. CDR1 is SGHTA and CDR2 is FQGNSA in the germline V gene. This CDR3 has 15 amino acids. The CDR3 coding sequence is TGTGCCAGCAGCTTAAAAAGTAGACAGCAAGAGACCCAGTACTTC. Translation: CASSLKSRQQETQYF.

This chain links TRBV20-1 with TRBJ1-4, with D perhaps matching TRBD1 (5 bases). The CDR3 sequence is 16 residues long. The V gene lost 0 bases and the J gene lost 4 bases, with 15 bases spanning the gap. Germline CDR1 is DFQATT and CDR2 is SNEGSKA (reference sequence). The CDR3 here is CSARDLRGRDNEKLFF. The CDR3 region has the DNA TGCAGTGCTAGAGATCTTCGGGGCAGGGATAATGAAAAACTGTTTTTT.

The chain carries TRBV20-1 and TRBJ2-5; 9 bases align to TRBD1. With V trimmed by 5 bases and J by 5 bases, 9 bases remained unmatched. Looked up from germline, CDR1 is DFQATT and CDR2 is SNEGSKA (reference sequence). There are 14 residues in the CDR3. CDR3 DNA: TGCAGTGCTCGCCCCGGGACAGGGCGGGAGACCCAGTACTTC. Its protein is CSARPGTGRETQYF.